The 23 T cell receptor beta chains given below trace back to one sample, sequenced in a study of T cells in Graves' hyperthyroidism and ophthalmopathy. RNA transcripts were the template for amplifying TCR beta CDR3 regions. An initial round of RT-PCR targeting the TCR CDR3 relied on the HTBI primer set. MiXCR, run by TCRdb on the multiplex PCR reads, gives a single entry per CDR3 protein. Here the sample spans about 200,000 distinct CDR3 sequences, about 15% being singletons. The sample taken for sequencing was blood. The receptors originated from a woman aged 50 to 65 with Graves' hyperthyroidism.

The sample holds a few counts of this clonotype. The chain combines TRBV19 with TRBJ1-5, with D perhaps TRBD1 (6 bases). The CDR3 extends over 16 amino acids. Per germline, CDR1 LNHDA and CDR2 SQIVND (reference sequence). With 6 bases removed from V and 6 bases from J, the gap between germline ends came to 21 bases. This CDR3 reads CASSLAPHRVGQPQHF. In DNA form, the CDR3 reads TGTGCCAGTAGCCTCGCCCCGCACAGGGTAGGTCAGCCCCAGCATTTT.

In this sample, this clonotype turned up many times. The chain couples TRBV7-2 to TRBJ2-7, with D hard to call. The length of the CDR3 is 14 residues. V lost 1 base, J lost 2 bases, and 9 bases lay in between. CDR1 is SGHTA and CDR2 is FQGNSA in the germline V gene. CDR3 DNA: TGTGCCAGCAGCTTAGTGACGGTGACCTACGAGCAGTACTTC. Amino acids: CASSLVTVTYEQYF.

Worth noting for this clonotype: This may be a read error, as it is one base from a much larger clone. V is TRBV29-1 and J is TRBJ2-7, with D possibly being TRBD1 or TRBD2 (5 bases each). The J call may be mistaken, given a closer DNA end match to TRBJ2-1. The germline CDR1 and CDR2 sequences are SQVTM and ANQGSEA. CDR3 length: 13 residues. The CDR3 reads CSVMGPITYEQFF. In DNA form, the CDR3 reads TGCAGCGTCATGGGACCGATAACCTACGAGCAGTTCTTC.

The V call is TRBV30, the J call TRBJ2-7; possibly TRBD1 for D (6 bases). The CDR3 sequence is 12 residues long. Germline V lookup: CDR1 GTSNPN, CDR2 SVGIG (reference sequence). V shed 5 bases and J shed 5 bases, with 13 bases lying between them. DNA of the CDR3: TGTGCCTGGTTACAAAGGGGGAACGAGCAGTACTTC. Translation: CAWLQRGNEQYF.

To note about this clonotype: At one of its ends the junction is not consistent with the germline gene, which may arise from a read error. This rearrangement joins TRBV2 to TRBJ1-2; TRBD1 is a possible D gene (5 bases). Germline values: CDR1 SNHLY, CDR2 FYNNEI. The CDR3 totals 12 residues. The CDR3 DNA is TGTACCAGCAGAACCGAGGCGGGACGGCCTATCTTC. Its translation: CTSRTEAGRPIF.

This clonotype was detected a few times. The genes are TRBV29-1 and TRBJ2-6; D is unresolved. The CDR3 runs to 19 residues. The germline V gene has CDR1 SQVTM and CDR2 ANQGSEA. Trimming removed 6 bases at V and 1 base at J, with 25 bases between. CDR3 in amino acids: CSVWTAPNVDVSGANVLTF. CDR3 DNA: TGCAGCGTCTGGACGGCACCGAATGTGGACGTGTCTGGGGCCAACGTCCTGACTTTC.

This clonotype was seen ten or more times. CDR3 loop: CASRRTSGSDEQFF. The CDR3, as DNA: TGCGCCAGCAGGCGGACTAGCGGGAGTGATGAGCAGTTCTTC. The chain carries TRBV5-1 and TRBJ2-1; 13 bases are a match to TRBD2. V dropped 5 bases and J dropped 8; count of bases not matched to a gene: 4. The CDR3 extends over 14 amino acids. Germline V gene data show CDR1 as SGHRS and CDR2 as YFSETQ.

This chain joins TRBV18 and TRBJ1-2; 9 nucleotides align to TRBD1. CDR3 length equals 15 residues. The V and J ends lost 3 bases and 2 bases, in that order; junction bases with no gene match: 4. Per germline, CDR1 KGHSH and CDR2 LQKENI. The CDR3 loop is CASSPGQGENYGYTF. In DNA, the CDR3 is TGTGCCAGCTCACCGGGACAGGGTGAAAACTATGGCTACACCTTC.

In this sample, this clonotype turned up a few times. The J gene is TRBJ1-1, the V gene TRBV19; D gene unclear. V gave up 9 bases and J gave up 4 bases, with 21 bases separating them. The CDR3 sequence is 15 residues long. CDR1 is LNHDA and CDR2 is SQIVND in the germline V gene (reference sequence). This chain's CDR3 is CASRPVREPTTEAFF. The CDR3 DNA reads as TGTGCCAGCAGACCCGTCCGGGAACCCACCACTGAAGCTTTCTTT. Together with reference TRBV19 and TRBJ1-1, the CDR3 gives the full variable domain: DGGITQSPKYLFRKEGQNVTLSCEQNLNHDAMYWYRQDPGQGLRLIYYSQIVNDFQKGDIAEGYSVSREKKESFPLTVTSAQKNPTAFYLCASRPVREPTTEAFFGQGTRLTVV.

The CDR3 is CASSYSTRISHGEKLFF. The CDR3 DNA follows: TGTGCCAGCAGTTACTCGACTCGGATCTCTCATGGGGAAAAACTGTTTTTT. The chain employs TRBV6-2 or TRBV6-3 and TRBJ1-4; D gene unclear. The V end was cut by 0 bases, the J end by 8 bases, with 19 bases between. Per germline, CDR1 MNHEY and CDR2 SVGEGT. The CDR3 extends over 17 amino acids.

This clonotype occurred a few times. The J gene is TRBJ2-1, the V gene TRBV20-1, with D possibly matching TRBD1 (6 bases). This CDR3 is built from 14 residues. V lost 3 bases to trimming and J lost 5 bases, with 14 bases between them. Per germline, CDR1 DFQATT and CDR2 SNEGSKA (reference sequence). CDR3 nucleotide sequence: TGCAGTGCTAGTCGGACAGCCCCGAACAATGAGCAGTTCTTC. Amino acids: CSASRTAPNNEQFF.

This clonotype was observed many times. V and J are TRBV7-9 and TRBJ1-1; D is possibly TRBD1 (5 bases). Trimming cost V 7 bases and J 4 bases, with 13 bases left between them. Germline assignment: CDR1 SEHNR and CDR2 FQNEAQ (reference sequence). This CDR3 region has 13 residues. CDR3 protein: CASTQGGGTEAFF. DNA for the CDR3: TGTGCCAGCACCCAGGGAGGTGGCACTGAAGCTTTCTTT.

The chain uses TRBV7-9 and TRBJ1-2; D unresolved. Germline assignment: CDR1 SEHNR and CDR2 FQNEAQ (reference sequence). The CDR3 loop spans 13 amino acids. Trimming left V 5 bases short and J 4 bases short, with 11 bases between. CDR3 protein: CASSPGSVYGYTF. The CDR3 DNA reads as TGTGCCAGCAGCCCCGGGTCGGTCTATGGCTACACCTTC.

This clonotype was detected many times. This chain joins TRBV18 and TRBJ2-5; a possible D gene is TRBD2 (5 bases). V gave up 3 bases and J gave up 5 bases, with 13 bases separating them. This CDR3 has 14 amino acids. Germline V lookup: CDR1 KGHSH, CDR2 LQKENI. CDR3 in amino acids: CASSPGAPQETQYF. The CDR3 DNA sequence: TGTGCCAGCTCACCGGGAGCTCCTCAGGAGACCCAGTACTTC. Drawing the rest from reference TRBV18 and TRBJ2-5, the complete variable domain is NAGVMQNPRHLVRRRGQEARLRCSPMKGHSHVYWYRQLPEEGLKFMVYLQKENIIDESGMPKERFSAEFPKEGPSILRIQQVVRGDSAAYFCASSPGAPQETQYFGPGTRLLVL.

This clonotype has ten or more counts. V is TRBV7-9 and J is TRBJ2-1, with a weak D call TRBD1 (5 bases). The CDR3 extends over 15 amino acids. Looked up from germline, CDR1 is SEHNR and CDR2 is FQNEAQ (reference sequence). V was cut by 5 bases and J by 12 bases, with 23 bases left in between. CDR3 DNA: TGTGCCAGCAGCCAAATACTCACAGGTAGCTTTGGGCAGTTCTTC. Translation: CASSQILTGSFGQFF.

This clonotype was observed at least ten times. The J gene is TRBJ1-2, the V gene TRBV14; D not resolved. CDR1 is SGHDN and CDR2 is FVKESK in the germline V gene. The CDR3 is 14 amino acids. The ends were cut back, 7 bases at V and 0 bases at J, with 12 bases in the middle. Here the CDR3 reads CASMRPLSNYGYTF. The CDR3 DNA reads TGTGCCAGCATGCGCCCACTTTCTAACTATGGCTACACCTTC.

The CDR3 loop reads CASSFYGSHEQYF. CDR3 coding DNA: TGTGCCAGCAGTTTTTACGGGAGTCACGAGCAGTACTTC. The rearrangement links TRBV27 to TRBJ2-7, with D maybe TRBD2 (6 bases). The length of the CDR3 is 13 residues. Germline V CDR1 and CDR2: MNHEY, SMNVEV (reference sequence). The V and J ends lost 3 bases and 5 bases respectively, with 11 bases between them.

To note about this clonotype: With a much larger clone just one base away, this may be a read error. The CDR3 spells CSATTNWVGEQYF. DNA of the CDR3: TGCAGTGCCACGACCAACTGGGTTGGTGAGCAGTACTTC. The chain links TRBV20-1 to TRBJ2-7, with unresolved D. The CDR3 sequence is 13 residues long. Germline CDR1 and CDR2: DFQATT and SNEGSKA (reference sequence). Trimming cost V 6 bases and J 7 bases, with 19 bases left between them.

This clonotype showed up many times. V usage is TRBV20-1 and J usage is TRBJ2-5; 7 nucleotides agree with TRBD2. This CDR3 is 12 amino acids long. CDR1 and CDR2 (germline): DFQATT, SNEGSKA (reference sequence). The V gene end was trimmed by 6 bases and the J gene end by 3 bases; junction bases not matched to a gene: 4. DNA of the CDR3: TGCAGTGCCCACCTAGCGGAAGAGACCCAGTACTTC. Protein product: CSAHLAEETQYF.

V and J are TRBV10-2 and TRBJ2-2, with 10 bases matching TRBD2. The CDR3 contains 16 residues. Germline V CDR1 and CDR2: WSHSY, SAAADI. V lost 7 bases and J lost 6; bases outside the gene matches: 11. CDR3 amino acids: CASTTSGIGEAGELFF. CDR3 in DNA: TGCGCCAGCACAACTAGCGGGATAGGCGAGGCCGGGGAGCTGTTTTTT.

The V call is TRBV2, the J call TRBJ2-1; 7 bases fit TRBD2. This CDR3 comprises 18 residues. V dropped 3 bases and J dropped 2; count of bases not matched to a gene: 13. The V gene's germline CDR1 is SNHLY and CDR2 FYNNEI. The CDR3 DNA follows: TGTGCCAGCAGTGAGGGCGGGAGCTTATCAGTTGCCTACAATGAGCAGTTCTTC. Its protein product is CASSEGGSLSVAYNEQFF.

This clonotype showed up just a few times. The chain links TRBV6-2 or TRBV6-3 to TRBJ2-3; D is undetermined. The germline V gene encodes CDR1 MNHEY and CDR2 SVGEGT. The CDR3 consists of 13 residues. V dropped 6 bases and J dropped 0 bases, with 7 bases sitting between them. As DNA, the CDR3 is TGTGCCAGCAGCCAACTTAGCACAGATACGCAGTATTTT. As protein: CASSQLSTDTQYF.

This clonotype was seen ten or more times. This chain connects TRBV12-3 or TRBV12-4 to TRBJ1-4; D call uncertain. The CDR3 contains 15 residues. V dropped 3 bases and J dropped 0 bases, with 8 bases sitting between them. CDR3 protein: CASSLVGATNEKLFF. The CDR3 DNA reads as TGTGCCAGCAGTTTGGTAGGAGCAACTAATGAAAAACTGTTTTTT.